This TCR beta chain was profiled in a study of CD8 T cells in ankylosing spondylitis. Study-wide findings and caveats: Made up of about eight highly homologous variants, a TCR beta motif appeared characteristic of ankylosing spondylitis blood. The disease-linked clones had a CD8+ phenotype and low blood frequencies. According to the report, clones linked to the disease were significantly enriched in matched synovial fluid samples taken from ankylosing spondylitis patients. Several of the motif variants were reported before in synovial fluid and blood from reactive arthritis.

The germline V gene encodes CDR1 MDHEN and CDR2 SYDVKM. Trimming took off 6 bases at V and 8 bases at J, with 11 bases between the two ends. The CDR3 runs to 12 residues. About this clonotype itself: The antigen is unknown.

TCRdb recomputed calls from the 5' RACE reads with MiXCR, one row per CDR3 protein. The table lists more than 600,000 distinct CDR3 sequences, around a fifth of them singletons, with around 19% in the top ten. This TCR was sampled from a male donor with ankylosing spondylitis. The rearrangement joins TRBV28 to TRBJ2-1; maybe TRBD1 (5 bases). Material: blood, either unsorted or a sorted T cell fraction (not recorded which). CDR3: CASSSFRDEQFF. The DNA of the CDR3 is TGTGCCAGCAGCTCTTTCAGGGATGAGCAGTTCTTC.